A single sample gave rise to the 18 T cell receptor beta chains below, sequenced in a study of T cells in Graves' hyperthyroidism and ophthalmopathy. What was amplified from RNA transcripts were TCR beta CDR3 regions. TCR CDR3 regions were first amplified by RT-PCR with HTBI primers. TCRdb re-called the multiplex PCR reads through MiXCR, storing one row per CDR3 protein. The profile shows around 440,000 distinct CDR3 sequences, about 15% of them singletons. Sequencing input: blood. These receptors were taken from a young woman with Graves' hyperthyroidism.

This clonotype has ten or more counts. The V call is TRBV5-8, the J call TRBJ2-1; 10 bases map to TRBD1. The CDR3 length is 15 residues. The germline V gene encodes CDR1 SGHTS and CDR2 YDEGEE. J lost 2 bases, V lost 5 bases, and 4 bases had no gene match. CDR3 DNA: TGTGCCAGCAGTCAGGACAGGGGGACCTACAATGAGCAGTTCTTC. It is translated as CASSQDRGTYNEQFF.

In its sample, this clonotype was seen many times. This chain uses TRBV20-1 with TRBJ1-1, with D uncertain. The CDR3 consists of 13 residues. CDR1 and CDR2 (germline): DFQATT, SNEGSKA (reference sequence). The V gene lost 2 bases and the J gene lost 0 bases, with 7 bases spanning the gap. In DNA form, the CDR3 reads TGCAGTGCTAGAAAACTTATGAACACTGAAGCTTTCTTT. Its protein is CSARKLMNTEAFF.

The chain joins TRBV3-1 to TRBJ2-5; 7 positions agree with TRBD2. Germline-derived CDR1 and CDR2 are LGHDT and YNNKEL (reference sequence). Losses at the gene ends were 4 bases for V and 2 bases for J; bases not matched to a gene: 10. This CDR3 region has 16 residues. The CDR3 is CASSPLVGRGQETQYF. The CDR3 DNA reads TGTGCCAGCAGCCCCCTCGTTGGGCGGGGGCAAGAGACCCAGTACTTC.

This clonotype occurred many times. The CDR3: CASSFSAEITDTQYF. CDR3 nucleotide sequence: TGTGCCAGCAGCTTTTCAGCGGAAATCACAGATACGCAGTATTTT. This sequence joins TRBV7-2 and TRBJ2-3, with D possibly TRBD2 on 5 matching bases. The CDR3 has 15 residues. Trimming removed 3 bases from V and 2 bases from J, with 12 bases in between. Germline V CDR1 and CDR2: SGHTA, FQGNSA.

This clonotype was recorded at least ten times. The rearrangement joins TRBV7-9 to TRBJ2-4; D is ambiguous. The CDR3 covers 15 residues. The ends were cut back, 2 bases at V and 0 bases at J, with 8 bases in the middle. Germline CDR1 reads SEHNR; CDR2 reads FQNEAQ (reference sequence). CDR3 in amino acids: CASSLTTLAKNIQYF. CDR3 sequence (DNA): TGTGCCAGCAGCTTAACGACTCTAGCCAAAAACATTCAGTACTTC.

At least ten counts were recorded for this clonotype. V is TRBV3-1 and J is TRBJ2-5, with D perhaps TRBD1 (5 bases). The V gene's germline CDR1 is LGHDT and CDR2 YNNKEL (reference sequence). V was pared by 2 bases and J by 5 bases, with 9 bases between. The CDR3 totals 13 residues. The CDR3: CASSQTGGETQYF. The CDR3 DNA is TGTGCCAGCAGCCAAACAGGTGGGGAGACCCAGTACTTC.

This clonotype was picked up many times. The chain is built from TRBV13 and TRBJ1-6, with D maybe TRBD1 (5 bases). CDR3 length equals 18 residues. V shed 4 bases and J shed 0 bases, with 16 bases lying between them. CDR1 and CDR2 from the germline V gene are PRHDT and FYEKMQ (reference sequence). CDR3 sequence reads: CASSYRGGDSSYNSPLHF. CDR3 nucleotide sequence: TGTGCCAGCAGCTACCGGGGGGGAGATAGCTCCTATAATTCACCCCTCCACTTT.

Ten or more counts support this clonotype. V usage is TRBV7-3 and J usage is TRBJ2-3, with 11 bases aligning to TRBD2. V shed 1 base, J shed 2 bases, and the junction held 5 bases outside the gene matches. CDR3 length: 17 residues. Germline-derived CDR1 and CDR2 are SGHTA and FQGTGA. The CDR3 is CASSLKGLAAYTDTQYF. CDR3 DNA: TGTGCCAGCAGCTTAAAGGGACTAGCGGCCTACACAGATACGCAGTATTTT. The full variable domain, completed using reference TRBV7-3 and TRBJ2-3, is GAGVSQTPSNKVTEKGKYVELRCDPISGHTALYWYRQSLGQGPEFLIYFQGTGAADDSGLPNDRFFAVRPEGSVSTLKIQRTERGDSAVYLCASSLKGLAAYTDTQYFGPGTRLTVL.

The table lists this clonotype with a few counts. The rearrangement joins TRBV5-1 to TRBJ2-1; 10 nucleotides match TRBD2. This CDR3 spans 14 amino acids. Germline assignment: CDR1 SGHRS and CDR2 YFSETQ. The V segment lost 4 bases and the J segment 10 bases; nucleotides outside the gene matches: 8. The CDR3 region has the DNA TGCGCCAGCAGCACTCTAGCGGGGGAACAGGAGCAGTTCTTC. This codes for CASSTLAGEQEQFF. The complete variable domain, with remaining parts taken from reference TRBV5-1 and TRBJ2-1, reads KAGVTQTPRYLIKTRGQQVTLSCSPISGHRSVSWYQQTPGQGLQFLFEYFSETQRNKGNFPGRFSGRQFSNSRSEMNVSTLELGDSALYLCASSTLAGEQEQFFGPGTRLTVL.

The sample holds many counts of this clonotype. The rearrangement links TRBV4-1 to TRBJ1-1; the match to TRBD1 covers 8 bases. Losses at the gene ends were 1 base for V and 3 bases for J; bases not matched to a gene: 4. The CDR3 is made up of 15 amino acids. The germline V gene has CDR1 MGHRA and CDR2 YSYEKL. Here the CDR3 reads CASSQGQGIDTEAFF. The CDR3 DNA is TGCGCCAGCAGCCAAGGACAGGGGATTGACACTGAAGCTTTCTTT.

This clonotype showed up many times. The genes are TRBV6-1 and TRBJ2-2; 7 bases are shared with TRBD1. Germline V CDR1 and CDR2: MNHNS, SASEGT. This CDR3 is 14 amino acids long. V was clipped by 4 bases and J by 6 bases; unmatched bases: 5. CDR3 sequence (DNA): TGTGCCAGCAGTGGGACAGGTGGCTCCGGGGAGCTGTTTTTT. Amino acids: CASSGTGGSGELFF.

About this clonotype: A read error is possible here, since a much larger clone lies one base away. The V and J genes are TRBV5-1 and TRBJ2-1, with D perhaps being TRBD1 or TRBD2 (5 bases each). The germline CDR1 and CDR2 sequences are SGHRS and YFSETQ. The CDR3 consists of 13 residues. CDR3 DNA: TGCGCCGGCAGCTTGGGACCAACGGATGAGCAGTTCTTC. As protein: CAGSLGPTDEQFF.

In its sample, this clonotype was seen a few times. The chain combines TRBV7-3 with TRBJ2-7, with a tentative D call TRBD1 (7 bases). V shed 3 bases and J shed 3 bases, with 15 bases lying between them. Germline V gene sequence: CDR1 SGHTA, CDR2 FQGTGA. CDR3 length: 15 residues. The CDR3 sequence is CASSLVGGQHYEQYF. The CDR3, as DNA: TGTGCCAGCAGCTTGGTGGGGGGACAGCACTACGAGCAGTACTTC.

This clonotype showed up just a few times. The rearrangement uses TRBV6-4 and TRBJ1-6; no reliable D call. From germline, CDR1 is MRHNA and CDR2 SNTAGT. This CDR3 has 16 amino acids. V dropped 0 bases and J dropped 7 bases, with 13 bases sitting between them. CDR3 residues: CASSDSWADPNSPLHF. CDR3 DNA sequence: TGTGCCAGCAGTGACTCGTGGGCAGACCCGAATTCACCCCTCCACTTT.

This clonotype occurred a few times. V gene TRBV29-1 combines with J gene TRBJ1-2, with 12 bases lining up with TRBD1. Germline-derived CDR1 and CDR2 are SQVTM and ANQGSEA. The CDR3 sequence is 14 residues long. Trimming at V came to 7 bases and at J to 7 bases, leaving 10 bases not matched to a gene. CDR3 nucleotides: TGCAGCGCACGGGACAGGGGGCTCCTGTTTGGCTACACCTTC. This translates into CSARDRGLLFGYTF.

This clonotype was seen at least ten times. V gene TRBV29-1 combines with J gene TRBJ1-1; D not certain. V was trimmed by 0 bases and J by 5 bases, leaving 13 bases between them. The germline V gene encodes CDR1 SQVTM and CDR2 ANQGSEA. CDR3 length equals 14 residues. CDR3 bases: TGCAGCGTTGAAGATGGAATCACCAAAACTGAAGCTTTCTTT. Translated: CSVEDGITKTEAFF. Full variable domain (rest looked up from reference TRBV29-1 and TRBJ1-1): SAVISQKPSRDICQRGTSLTIQCQVDSQVTMMFWYRQQPGQSLTLIATANQGSEATYESGFVIDKFPISRPNLTFSTLTVSNMSPEDSSIYLCSVEDGITKTEAFFGQGTRLTVV.

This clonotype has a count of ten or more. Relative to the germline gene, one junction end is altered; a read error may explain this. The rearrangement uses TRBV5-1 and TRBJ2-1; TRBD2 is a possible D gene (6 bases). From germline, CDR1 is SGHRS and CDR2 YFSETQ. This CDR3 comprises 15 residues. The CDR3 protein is CASSLSSAVYNEQFF. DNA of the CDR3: TGCGCCAGCAGCTTGTCTAGCGCGGTCTACAATGAGCAATTCTTC.

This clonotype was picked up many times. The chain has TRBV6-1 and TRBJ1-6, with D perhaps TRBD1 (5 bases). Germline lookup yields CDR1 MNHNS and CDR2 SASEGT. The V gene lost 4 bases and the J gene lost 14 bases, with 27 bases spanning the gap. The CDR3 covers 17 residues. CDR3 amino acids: CASSGRRGVHFLRALHF. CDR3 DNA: TGTGCCAGCAGTGGCCGTAGGGGCGTTCACTTTCTAAGGGCCCTCCACTTT.